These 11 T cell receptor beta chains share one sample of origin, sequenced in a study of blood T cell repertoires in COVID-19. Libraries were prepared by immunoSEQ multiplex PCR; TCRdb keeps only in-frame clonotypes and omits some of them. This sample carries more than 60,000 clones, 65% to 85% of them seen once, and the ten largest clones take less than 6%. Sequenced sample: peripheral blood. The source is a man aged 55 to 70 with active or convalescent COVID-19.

CDR3 amino acids: CASSQGMTGRGTQYF. CDR3 DNA: TGTGCCAGCAGCCAAGGAATGACAGGGCGAGGGACCCAGTACTTC. The chain joins TRBV5-6 to TRBJ2-5; 7 nucleotides align to TRBD1. V gave up 4 bases and J gave up 7 bases; unmatched junction bases: 13. Germline V gene data show CDR1 as SGHDT and CDR2 as YYEEEE. The CDR3 loop spans 15 amino acids.

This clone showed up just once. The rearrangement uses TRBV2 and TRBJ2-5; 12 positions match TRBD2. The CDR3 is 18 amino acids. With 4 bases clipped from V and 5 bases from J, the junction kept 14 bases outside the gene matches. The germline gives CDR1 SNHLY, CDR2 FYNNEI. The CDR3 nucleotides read TGTGCCAGCAGTGTTGAAAAGCTAGCGGGGGGGCCTGGGGAGACCCAGTACTTC. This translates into CASSVEKLAGGPGETQYF.

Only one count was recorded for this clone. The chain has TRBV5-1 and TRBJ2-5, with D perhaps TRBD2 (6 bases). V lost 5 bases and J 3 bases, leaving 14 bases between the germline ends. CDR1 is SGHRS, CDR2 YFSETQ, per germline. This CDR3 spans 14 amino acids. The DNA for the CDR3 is TGCGCCAGCAGGCACGGGGGAACAGAAGAGACCCAGTACTTC. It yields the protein CASRHGGTEETQYF.

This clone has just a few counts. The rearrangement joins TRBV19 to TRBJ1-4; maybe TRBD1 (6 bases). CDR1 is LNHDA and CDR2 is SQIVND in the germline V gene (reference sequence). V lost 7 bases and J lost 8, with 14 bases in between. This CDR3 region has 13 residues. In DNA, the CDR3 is TGTGCCAGTACCCCAGAGGGGGAGGAAAAACTGTTTTTT. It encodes CASTPEGEEKLFF.

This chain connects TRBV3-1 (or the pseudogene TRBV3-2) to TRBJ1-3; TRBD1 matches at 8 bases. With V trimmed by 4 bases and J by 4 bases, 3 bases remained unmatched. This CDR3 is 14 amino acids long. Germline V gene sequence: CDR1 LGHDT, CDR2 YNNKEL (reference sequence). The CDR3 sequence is CASSLDRDGNTIYF. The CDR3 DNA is TGTGCCAGCAGCCTGGACAGGGACGGAAACACCATATATTTT.

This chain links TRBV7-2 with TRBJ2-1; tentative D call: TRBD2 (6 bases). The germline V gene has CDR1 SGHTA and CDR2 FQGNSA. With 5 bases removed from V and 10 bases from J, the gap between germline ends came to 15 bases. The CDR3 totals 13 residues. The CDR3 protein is CASSLGVRDEQFF. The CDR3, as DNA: TGTGCCAGCAGCCTCGGGGTGCGGGACGAGCAGTTCTTC.

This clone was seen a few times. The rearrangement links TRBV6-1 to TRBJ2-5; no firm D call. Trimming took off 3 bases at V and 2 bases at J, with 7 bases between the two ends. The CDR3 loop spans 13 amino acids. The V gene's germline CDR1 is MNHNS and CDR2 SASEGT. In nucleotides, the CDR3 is TGTGCCAGCAGTGAGAGGCCTCAAGAGACCCAGTACTTC. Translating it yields CASSERPQETQYF.

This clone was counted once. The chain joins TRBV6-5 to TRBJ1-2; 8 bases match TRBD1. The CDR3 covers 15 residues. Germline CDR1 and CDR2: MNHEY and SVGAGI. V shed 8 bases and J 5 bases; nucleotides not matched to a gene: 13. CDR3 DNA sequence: TGTGCCAGCCAGCTAACCAGGGGGCGCGGGTATGGCTACACCTTC. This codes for CASQLTRGRGYGYTF.

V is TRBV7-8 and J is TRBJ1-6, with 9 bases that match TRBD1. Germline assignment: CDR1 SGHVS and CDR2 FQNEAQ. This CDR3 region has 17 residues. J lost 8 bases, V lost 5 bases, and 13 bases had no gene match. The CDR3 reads CASSLAGGTGNHSPLHF. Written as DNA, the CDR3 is TGTGCCAGCAGCCTGGCTGGCGGGACAGGGAATCATTCACCCCTCCACTTT.

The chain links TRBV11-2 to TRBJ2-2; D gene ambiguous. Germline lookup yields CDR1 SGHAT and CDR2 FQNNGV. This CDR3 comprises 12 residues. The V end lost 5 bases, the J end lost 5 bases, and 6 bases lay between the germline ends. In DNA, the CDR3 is TGTGCCAGCAGCACCGGGACCGGGGAGCTGTTTTTT. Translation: CASSTGTGELFF. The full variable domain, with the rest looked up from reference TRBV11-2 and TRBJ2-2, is EAGVAQSPRYKIIEKRQSVAFWCNPISGHATLYWYQQILGQGPKLLIQFQNNGVVDDSQLPKDRFSAERLKGVDSTLKIQPAKLEDSAVYLCASSTGTGELFFGEGSRLTVL.

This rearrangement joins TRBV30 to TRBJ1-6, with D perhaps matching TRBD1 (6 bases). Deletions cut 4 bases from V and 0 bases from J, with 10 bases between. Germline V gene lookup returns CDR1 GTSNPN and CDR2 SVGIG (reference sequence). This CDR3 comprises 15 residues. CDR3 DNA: TGTGCCTGGAACAGGGAAAGCTCCTATAATTCACCCCTCCACTTT. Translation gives CAWNRESSYNSPLHF.